Below are 27 T cell receptor beta chains sequenced from a single sample in a study of relationships among human T cell subsets. The CD8+ T cells came from negative anti-CD4 multisort bead selection followed by positive anti-CD8 selection. The T cell receptor alpha and beta CDR3 regions were amplified from mRNA by semiquantitative ARM-PCR. Exponential amplification used communal superprimers after tagged nested gene-specific primers in ARM-PCR. MiXCR was run by TCRdb on the multiplex PCR reads, yielding one entry per CDR3 protein. The table records 5,000 to 6,500 distinct CDR3 sequences, around two thirds of them present only once. Sequenced input: CD8+ T cells sorted from blood. The receptors come from a man aged 35-49 years in good health.

The chain couples TRBV29-1 to TRBJ2-1, with a possible D match to TRBD2 (5 bases). From germline, CDR1 is SQVTM and CDR2 ANQGSEA. CDR3 length: 13 residues. The ends were cut back, 6 bases at V and 6 bases at J, with 15 bases in the middle. CDR3 amino acids: CSVDAGRPNEQFF. CDR3 coding DNA: TGCAGCGTCGACGCGGGCAGGCCCAATGAGCAGTTCTTC.

This clonotype is judged medium-sized. The CDR3 coding sequence is TGTGCCAGCAGCCAAGAACGGGGCGGGGGTGAAAAACTGTTTTTT. Translating it yields CASSQERGGGEKLFF. The rearrangement links TRBV14 to TRBJ1-4; possibly TRBD1 for D (5 bases). Trimming removed 0 bases from V and 7 bases from J, with 12 bases in between. Per the germline V gene, CDR1 is SGHDN and CDR2 is FVKESK. The CDR3 loop spans 15 amino acids.

This chain uses TRBV2 with TRBJ1-4, with TRBD1 as a possible D gene (6 bases). CDR1 is SNHLY and CDR2 is FYNNEI in the germline V gene. Trimming removed 11 bases from V and 7 bases from J, with 20 bases in between. The CDR3 has 14 residues. CDR3 in amino acids: CASSGTLSPEKLFF. CDR3 in DNA: TGTGCCTCCTCCGGGACACTTTCCCCTGAAAAACTGTTTTTT. Full variable domain (missing parts from reference TRBV2 and TRBJ1-4): EPEVTQTPSHQVTQMGQEVILRCVPISNHLYFYWYRQILGQKVEFLVSFYNNEISEKSEIFDDQFSVERPDGSNFTLKIRSTKLEDSAMYFCASSGTLSPEKLFFGSGTQLSVL.

The gene calls are TRBV14 and TRBJ2-3, with 13 bases matching TRBD2. Germline CDR1 reads SGHDN; CDR2 reads FVKESK. The CDR3 loop spans 16 amino acids. Trimming cost V 5 bases and J 3 bases; bases outside gene matches: 5. The CDR3 region is CASSAGLAGETDTQYF. The CDR3 DNA is TGTGCCAGCAGCGCCGGACTAGCGGGAGAGACAGATACGCAGTATTTT.

This clonotype was counted a few times. This sequence joins TRBV4-1 and TRBJ1-1; D is unresolved. From germline, CDR1 is MGHRA and CDR2 YSYEKL. V dropped 1 base and J dropped 0 bases, with 9 bases sitting between them. This CDR3 has 15 residues. CDR3 loop: CASSQGAGLNTEAFF. CDR3 DNA: TGCGCCAGCAGCCAAGGTGCGGGTTTGAACACTGAAGCTTTCTTT.

This sequence joins TRBV5-5 and TRBJ2-5, with 7 bases fitting TRBD2. V lost 3 bases, J lost 3 bases, and 8 bases stayed unmatched. CDR3 length: 15 residues. The germline V gene encodes CDR1 SGHKS and CDR2 YYEKEE (reference sequence). The CDR3 spells CASSSAGWGKETQYF. The DNA for the CDR3 is TGTGCCAGCAGCTCAGCGGGGTGGGGGAAAGAGACCCAGTACTTC.

The chain carries TRBV6-5 and TRBJ1-4; D is ambiguous. CDR1 MNHEY and CDR2 SVGAGI come from the germline V gene. Trimming pared 2 bases from V and 3 bases from J, leaving 13 bases between. This CDR3 spans 16 amino acids. The DNA for the CDR3 is TGTGCCAGCAGTTACCGGGCGAGGCTAGCTAATGAAAAACTGTTTTTT. As protein: CASSYRARLANEKLFF.

In DNA, the CDR3 is TGTGCCAGCGGGACAGGCTCCTACGAGCAGTACTTC. It encodes CASGTGSYEQYF. The rearrangement links TRBV16 to TRBJ2-7, with TRBD1 matching over 8 bases. CDR1 and CDR2 (germline): KGHSY, FQNENV. The CDR3 extends over 12 amino acids. The J segment lost 0 bases and the V segment lost 8 bases, leaving 0 bases of the junction unmatched.

The J gene is TRBJ2-2, the V gene TRBV6-1; 9 nucleotides align to TRBD2. CDR3 length: 17 amino acids. After removal of 0 bases from V and 4 bases from J, the junction contained 6 bases not matched to a gene. The germline CDR1 and CDR2 sequences are MNHNS and SASEGT. The CDR3 spells CASSEARLAGTTGELFF. The CDR3 DNA reads as TGTGCCAGCAGTGAAGCCCGCCTAGCGGGGACCACCGGGGAGCTGTTTTTT.

This sequence joins TRBV20-1 and TRBJ1-5; D is unresolved. V dropped 3 bases and J dropped 9 bases, with 9 bases sitting between them. This CDR3 comprises 11 residues. Germline V gene lookup returns CDR1 DFQATT and CDR2 SNEGSKA (reference sequence). The CDR3 coding sequence is TGCAGTGCTAGTAAGTTTGCGCCCCAGCATTTT. Its protein product is CSASKFAPQHF.

CDR3 bases: TGTGCCATCAGTGAACCAGGGGAGACTGAAGCTTTCTTT. As protein: CAISEPGETEAFF. V usage is TRBV10-3 and J usage is TRBJ1-1; D is possibly TRBD1 (6 bases). Deletions cut 3 bases from V and 5 bases from J, with 10 bases between. This CDR3 is 13 amino acids long. Germline V CDR1 and CDR2: ENHRY, SYGVKD.

This clonotype was found a few times. The chain carries TRBV11-2 and TRBJ2-7; D is unresolved. This CDR3 comprises 11 residues. Germline V lookup: CDR1 SGHAT, CDR2 FQNNGV. Trimming stripped 3 bases from V and 6 bases from J, with 6 bases between. The CDR3 region is CASSLGSEQYF. The CDR3 bases are TGTGCCAGCAGCTTGGGCAGCGAGCAGTACTTC.

The rearrangement links TRBV28 to TRBJ2-7; D is tentatively TRBD1 or TRBD2 (5 bases each). V was trimmed by 5 bases and J by 1 base, leaving 12 bases between them. In germline, CDR1 is MDHEN, CDR2 SYDVKM. The length of the CDR3 is 14 residues. The CDR3 region is CASSPGTQSYEQYF. In DNA form, the CDR3 reads TGTGCCAGCAGTCCCGGGACGCAATCCTACGAGCAGTACTTC.

This chain joins TRBV6-6 and TRBJ2-3; 7 nucleotides line up with TRBD2. With 6 bases clipped from V and 6 bases from J, the junction kept 9 bases outside the gene matches. This CDR3 spans 14 amino acids. CDR1 is MNHNY, CDR2 SVGAGI, per germline (reference sequence). CDR3 residues: CASRLGGGTDTQYF. CDR3 bases: TGTGCCAGCAGATTAGGCGGGGGAACGGATACGCAGTATTTT.

This clonotype was picked up one time. The rearrangement links TRBV4-1 to TRBJ2-7; 9 bases are shared with TRBD2. The CDR3 loop spans 18 amino acids. In germline, CDR1 is MGHRA, CDR2 YSYEKL. V shed 0 bases, J shed 0 bases, and the junction held 9 bases outside the gene matches. The CDR3 DNA follows: TGCGCCAGCAGCCAAGAACCTAGCGGGGAGGTGAGCTCCTACGAGCAGTACTTC. Protein: CASSQEPSGEVSSYEQYF.

Concerning this clonotype itself: The junction does not match germline at one end; this may be a read error. This rearrangement joins TRBV2 to TRBJ2-1; 7 positions match TRBD2. Germline assignment: CDR1 SNHLY and CDR2 FYNNEI. This CDR3 has 14 amino acids. The CDR3 DNA follows: TGTGCCAGCAGATCCAGCGGGGCCAGTAATGAGCGGTTCTTC. It codes for CASRSSGASNERFF.

The chain uses TRBV7-9 and TRBJ2-3; 11 bases are shared with TRBD2. Per germline, CDR1 SEHNR and CDR2 FQNEAQ (reference sequence). The junction had 4 bases not matched to a gene; V was cut back by 3 bases and J by 5 bases. This CDR3 spans 15 amino acids. CDR3 amino acids: CASSFSGTSGDTQYF. CDR3 nucleotide sequence: TGTGCCAGCAGCTTCTCCGGGACTAGCGGAGATACGCAGTATTTT.

DNA of the CDR3: TGTGCCAGCAGTTTATCATCGAGCACTGAAGCTTTCTTT. As protein: CASSLSSSTEAFF. The chain couples TRBV27 to TRBJ1-1; D remains ambiguous. Germline CDR1 MNHEY, CDR2 SMNVEV (reference sequence). CDR3 length: 13 residues. The V gene lost 0 bases and the J gene lost 4 bases, with 6 bases spanning the gap.

This chain joins TRBV2 and TRBJ2-1; the D call may be TRBD1 or TRBD2 (5 bases each). V was trimmed by 4 bases and J by 3 bases, leaving 13 bases between them. The CDR3 consists of 15 residues. Germline V gene lookup returns CDR1 SNHLY and CDR2 FYNNEI. CDR3 residues: CASSAWQGDYNEQFF. The CDR3, as DNA: TGTGCCAGCAGTGCCTGGCAGGGAGACTACAATGAGCAGTTCTTC.

In the case of this clonotype: One end of the junction fails to match germline, which may point to a read error. The chain carries TRBV6-5 and TRBJ1-1; 7 nucleotides match TRBD1. The CDR3 covers 14 residues. From germline, CDR1 is MNHEY and CDR2 SVGAGI. CDR3 sequence (DNA): TGTGCCAGCGGTTACGACACAGGGGTGACTGAAGCTTTCTTT. It yields the protein CASGYDTGVTEAFF.

There are a few counts of this clonotype. The rearrangement links TRBV5-1 to TRBJ2-7; D is ambiguous. In germline, CDR1 is SGHRS, CDR2 YFSETQ. V lost 1 base and J lost 6, with 8 bases in between. The length of the CDR3 is 12 residues. DNA of the CDR3: TGCGCCAGCAGCTTGAGTAGTGCCGAGCAGTACTTC. As protein: CASSLSSAEQYF.

The V gene is TRBV7-8, the J gene TRBJ2-7; 9 bases are shared with TRBD2. The V gene's germline CDR1 is SGHVS and CDR2 FQNEAQ. Germline trimming cut 5 bases from V and 3 bases from J; bases unmatched to any gene: 14. This CDR3 has 17 residues. CDR3 amino acids: CASSPRGGLAPLYEQYF. Here the CDR3 DNA reads TGTGCCAGCAGCCCGAGGGGAGGACTAGCGCCCCTCTACGAGCAGTACTTC.

This chain links TRBV12-3 or TRBV12-4 with TRBJ2-1; 11 bases are shared with TRBD2. CDR3 length equals 16 residues. V lost 5 bases to trimming and J lost 8 bases; unmatched junction nucleotides: 11. The CDR3 region has the DNA TGTGCCAGCAGTAACATTGGACTAGCGGGCGGGGATGAGCAGTTCTTC. Encoded protein: CASSNIGLAGGDEQFF.

The chain employs TRBV7-8 and TRBJ2-1; 12 nucleotides align to TRBD2. Germline V gene data show CDR1 as SGHVS and CDR2 as FQNEAQ. The CDR3 is 15 residues long. The V gene end was trimmed by 5 bases and the J gene end by 5 bases; junction bases not matched to a gene: 4. CDR3 residues: CASSRGLAGNNEQFF. The DNA for the CDR3 is TGTGCCAGCAGCCGCGGACTAGCGGGAAACAATGAGCAGTTCTTC.

This clonotype was counted between two and nine times. The chain couples TRBV7-3 to TRBJ1-1, with TRBD1 matching over 10 bases. This CDR3 is 14 amino acids long. J lost 5 bases, V lost 5 bases, and 5 bases had no gene match. Germline CDR1 reads SGHTA; CDR2 reads FQGTGA. This CDR3 reads CASSPTGGATEAFF. DNA for the CDR3: TGTGCCAGCAGCCCGACAGGGGGCGCGACTGAAGCTTTCTTT.

The chain recombines TRBV6-6 with TRBJ2-7; 7 nucleotides agree with TRBD2. The CDR3 is 15 residues long. Germline lookup yields CDR1 MNHNY and CDR2 SVGAGI (reference sequence). With V trimmed by 7 bases and J by 2 bases, 11 bases remained unmatched. The CDR3 protein is CASTWIGGGPYEQYF. DNA for the CDR3: TGTGCCAGCACTTGGATTGGCGGGGGACCCTACGAGCAGTACTTC.

This clonotype was counted a single time. The chain links TRBV4-1 to TRBJ1-2; no clear D gene. This CDR3 region has 14 residues. CDR1 is MGHRA, CDR2 YSYEKL, per germline. V gave up 3 bases and J gave up 2 bases, with 10 bases separating them. The CDR3 sequence: CASSHSGGNYGYTF. The CDR3 DNA follows: TGCGCCAGCAGCCATAGCGGCGGAAACTATGGCTACACCTTC.